Listed below are T cell receptor beta chains from one sample, sequenced in a study of blood T cell repertoires in COVID-19. Here immunoSEQ multiplex PCR was the method, and the copy in TCRdb shows in-frame clones only, minus some. The top ten clones hold 2% to 2.5% of a sample with under 300,000 clones, around nine tenths of them seen once. Sequenced: peripheral blood. The receptors shown here come from a woman between 40 and 50 years old who had recovered from COVID-19. The CDR3 runs from the conserved cysteine through the conserved F or W.

j_call v_call cdr3_aa
TRBJ2-2 TRBV20-1 CSASRPQGASGELFF
TRBJ2-1 TRBV9 CASSVGGGNGEQFF
TRBJ2-2 TRBV6-2/TRBV6-3 CASSWDTKNTGELFF
TRBJ2-7 TRBV18 CASSPVAGLLPYEQYF
TRBJ2-1 TRBV29-1 CSLAGLAANEQFF
TRBJ2-7 TRBV4-2 CASSQDRGGTYSYEQYF
TRBJ1-1 TRBV4-1 CASSLTPPGTASKNTEAFF
TRBJ1-1 TRBV9 CASSVAGQPGTEAFF
TRBJ1-2 TRBV29-1 CSAVPMGQGTLRSYGYTF
TRBJ1-1 TRBV23-1 CASSQSQGQGSGEAFF
TRBJ2-5 TRBV2 CASTSPTGGGQETQYF
TRBJ2-3 TRBV19 CASSIETPNTDGTQYF
TRBJ1-1 TRBV18 CASSPVSRNTEAFF
TRBJ2-5 TRBV29-1 CSVTNRVQETQYF
TRBJ2-1 TRBV25-1 CASRRSQPGLEQFF
TRBJ1-1 TRBV7-3 CASSSGQGGNTEAFF
TRBJ2-3 TRBV20-1 CSASRTGDGTDTQYF
TRBJ2-1 TRBV27 CASSFGLAGYYNEQFF
TRBJ2-1 TRBV10-3 CATRGTDHYNEQFF
TRBJ1-5 TRBV6-2/TRBV6-3 CASSYTGSNQPQHF
TRBJ2-7 TRBV7-2 CASSLGSSGGTSYEQYF
TRBJ2-1 TRBV18 CASSAGHVRARSSYNEQFF
TRBJ2-7 TRBV28 CASRGNSDRARSPYEQYF
TRBJ1-2 TRBV12-3/TRBV12-4 CASSFSGYGYTF
TRBJ2-6 TRBV7-6 CASSLGDRGSGANVLTF
TRBJ1-1 TRBV19 CASSTTDIEAFF
TRBJ2-3 TRBV7-3 CASSPQPGRITDTQYF
TRBJ1-1 TRBV24-1 CATSGQGARAEAFF
TRBJ2-3 TRBV28 CASSPQRLAGGNTQYF
TRBJ1-2 TRBV10-3 CAIRRDNYGYTF
TRBJ2-6 TRBV5-1 CASSLSAGTGTSGANVLTF
TRBJ1-5 TRBV7-9 CASSLVGGQGQPQHF
TRBJ2-2 TRBV4-2 CASSLRGTPNTGELFF
TRBJ2-3 TRBV5-4 CASSRTGTRGGDTQYF
TRBJ2-5 TRBV7-3 CASSPGTSGRLETQYF
TRBJ2-7 TRBV28 CATQGAKSYEQYF
TRBJ2-2 TRBV28 CASSPNQRRNTGELFF
TRBJ1-2 TRBV28 CASTPGKFFGYTF
TRBJ2-1 TRBV29-1 CSVPTGTGGYNEQFF
TRBJ2-7 TRBV6-6 CASSYSAGNEQYF
TRBJ2-7 TRBV7-2 CASSLAGQGSHEQYF
TRBJ2-7 TRBV5-1 CASSLASGGFSYEQYF
TRBJ2-3 TRBV18 CASSREDTQYF
TRBJ2-1 TRBV7-9 CASSSPMGGRNSYNEQFF
TRBJ1-2 TRBV3-1/TRBV3-2 CASSHDREPFYGYTF
TRBJ2-7 TRBV21-1 CASSTGQPQTRPPSRAWYEQYF
TRBJ2-4 TRBV5-4 CASSSGQGIAKNIQYF
TRBJ1-2 TRBV27 CASSPRQGNYGYTF
TRBJ1-5 TRBV19 CASSMGRGLGNQPQHF
TRBJ1-2 TRBV27 CASSERLQGAHGYTF
TRBJ2-5 TRBV3-1/TRBV3-2 CASSQGSGVGETQYF
TRBJ1-5 TRBV10-3 CAITWDKNQPQHF
TRBJ2-1 TRBV19 CASTPSGGARDNEQFF
TRBJ1-2 TRBV5-1 CASSLVGQGTPYGYTF